A single T cell receptor (beta chain) is shown here with its context. What it binds is unknown. This sample was included in a study of T cells after yellow fever vaccination. Overall study findings and caveats: Although most clonotypes did not, a small share appeared in both CD4 and CD8 compartments. FACS-sorted repertoires might harbor abundant contaminating clonotypes from the bulk population.

The CDR3 extends over 13 amino acids. In germline, CDR1 is LGHNA, CDR2 YSLEER. The V end lost 1 base, the J end lost 6 bases, and 9 bases lay between the germline ends. MiXCR was run by TCRdb on the 5' RACE reads, yielding one entry per CDR3 protein. This sample has more than 300,000 distinct CDR3 sequences; approximately 4% occur once, and the top ten carry approximately 20%. This sequence was found in a man aged 18 to 29 who received the YFV17D yellow fever vaccine. Sample: PBMCs, taken 15 days after the yellow fever booster vaccination. The genes are TRBV4-3 and TRBJ1-2, with D possibly matching TRBD1 (6 bases). In nucleotides, the CDR3 is TGCGCCAGCAGCCAAGGCAGGGGCGATGGCTACACCTTC. Residues: CASSQGRGDGYTF.